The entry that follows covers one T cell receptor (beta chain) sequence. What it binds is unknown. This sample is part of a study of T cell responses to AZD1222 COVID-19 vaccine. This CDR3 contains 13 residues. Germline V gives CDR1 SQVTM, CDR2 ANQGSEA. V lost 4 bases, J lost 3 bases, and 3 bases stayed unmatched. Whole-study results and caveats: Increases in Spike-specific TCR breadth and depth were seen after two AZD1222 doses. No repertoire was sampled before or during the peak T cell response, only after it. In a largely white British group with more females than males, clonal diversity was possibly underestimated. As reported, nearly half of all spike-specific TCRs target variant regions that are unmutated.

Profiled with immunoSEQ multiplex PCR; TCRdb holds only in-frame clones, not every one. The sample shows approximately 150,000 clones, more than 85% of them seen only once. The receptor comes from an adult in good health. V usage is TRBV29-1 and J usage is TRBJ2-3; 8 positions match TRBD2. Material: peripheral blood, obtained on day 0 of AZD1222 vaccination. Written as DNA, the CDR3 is TGCAGCGTTGGGGCTAGCGGGACAGATACGCAGTATTTT. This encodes CSVGASGTDTQYF.